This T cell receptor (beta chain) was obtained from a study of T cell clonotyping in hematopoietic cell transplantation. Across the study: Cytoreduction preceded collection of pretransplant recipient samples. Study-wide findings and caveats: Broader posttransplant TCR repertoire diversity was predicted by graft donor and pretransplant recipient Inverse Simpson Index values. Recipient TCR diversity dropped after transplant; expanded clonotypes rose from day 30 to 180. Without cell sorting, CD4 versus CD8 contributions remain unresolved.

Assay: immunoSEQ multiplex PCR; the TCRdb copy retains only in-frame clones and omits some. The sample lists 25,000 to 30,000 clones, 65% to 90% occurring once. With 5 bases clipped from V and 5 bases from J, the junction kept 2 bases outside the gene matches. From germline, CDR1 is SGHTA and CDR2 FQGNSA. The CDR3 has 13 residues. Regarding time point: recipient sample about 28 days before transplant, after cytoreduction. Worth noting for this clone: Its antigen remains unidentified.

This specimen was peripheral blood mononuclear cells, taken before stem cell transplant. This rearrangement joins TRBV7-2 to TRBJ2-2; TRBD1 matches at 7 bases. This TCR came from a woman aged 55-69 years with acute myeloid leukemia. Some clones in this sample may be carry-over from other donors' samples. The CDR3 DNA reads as TGTGCCAGCAGCATGGGACAGACCGGGGAGCTGTTTTTT. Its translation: CASSMGQTGELFF.